A selection of T cell receptor beta chains follows, all from one sample in a study of blood T cell repertoires in COVID-19. Assay used: immunoSEQ multiplex PCR; TCRdb lists only in-frame clones, some missing. The sample contains roughly 280,000 clones, roughly nine tenths of which appear only once. The specimen was PBMCs or T cells enriched from blood (not recorded which). The receptor source for this set is a woman between 18 and 30 years old who had recovered from COVID-19. The CDR3 runs from the conserved cysteine through the conserved F or W. A D gene is named only where the DNA matches it firmly. Size values are once, few and many counts, or a class for expanded clones, and some rows have none.

d_gene	v_gene	abundance	j_gene	CDR3nt	CDR3aa
NA	TRBV2	NA	TRBJ1-4	TGTGCCAGCGGCGGGAGAGGAGCAACTAATGAAAAACTGTTTTTT	CASGGRGATNEKLFF
TRBD1	TRBV3-1/TRBV3-2	NA	TRBJ1-2	TGTGCCAGCAGCCAACGCGGACAGGGGGCGGGTGGCTACACCTTC	CASSQRGQGAGGYTF
NA	TRBV11-3	NA	TRBJ2-7	TGTGCCAGCAGCCTAAGCGGAAGCCCCTACGAGCAGTACTTC	CASSLSGSPYEQYF
NA	TRBV4-1	NA	TRBJ1-1	TGCGCCAGCAGCCCCGGAGGCAGAGACACTGAAGCTTTCTTT	CASSPGGRDTEAFF
TRBD2	TRBV5-1	NA	TRBJ2-3	TGCGCCAGCAGCTTGGTGGCGGGGGGACCCACAGATACGCAGTATTTT	CASSLVAGGPTDTQYF
TRBD2	TRBV9	NA	TRBJ2-3	TGTGCCAGCAGCCCCCGGGTAGCGGGAGATACGCAGTATTTT	CASSPRVAGDTQYF
NA	TRBV27	NA	TRBJ1-5	TGTGCCAGCAGGGATAAGACAGGTTTTAGCAATCAGCCCCAGCATTTT	CASRDKTGFSNQPQHF
TRBD1	TRBV19	NA	TRBJ2-5	TGTGCCAGTAGTAAAGGACAGGGGCTAGAAGAGACCCAGTACTTC	CASSKGQGLEETQYF
NA	TRBV7-2	NA	TRBJ2-1	TGTGCCAGCAGCTTAGTCGGGTCCTACAATGAGCAGTTCTTC	CASSLVGSYNEQFF
TRBD1	TRBV20-1	NA	TRBJ1-2	TGCAGTGCTAGAGAACCCACAGGGGATACCTTC	CSAREPTGDTF
NA	TRBV12-3/TRBV12-4	NA	TRBJ2-1	TGTGCCAGCAGTGTTGGCGACTTGAGTGAGCAGTTCTTC	CASSVGDLSEQFF
NA	TRBV3-1/TRBV3-2	NA	TRBJ1-1	TGTGCCAGCAGCGCTCAAGGAGGGGAAGCTTTCTTT	CASSAQGGEAFF
NA	TRBV6-5	NA	TRBJ1-3	TGTGCCAGCAAGGGGATCTCTGGAAACACCATATATTTT	CASKGISGNTIYF
TRBD2	TRBV5-1	NA	TRBJ2-3	TGCGCCAGCAGCTTGCGGCTAGCGGGGCCCGAAGATACGCAGTATTTT	CASSLRLAGPEDTQYF
TRBD1	TRBV5-8	NA	TRBJ1-2	TGTGCCAGCAGCCTCCCGGGACAGGGTCTCTATGGCTACACCTTC	CASSLPGQGLYGYTF
NA	TRBV7-9	NA	TRBJ1-4	TGTGCCAGCAGCTTTTCTCAGGGGATCAGTGAAAAACTGTTTTTT	CASSFSQGISEKLFF
TRBD1	TRBV6-5	few	TRBJ2-3	TGTGCCAGCAGTTACCCGGGACAGAGATCCCCAGATACGCAGTATTTT	CASSYPGQRSPDTQYF
TRBD1	TRBV5-1	NA	TRBJ1-1	TGCGCCAGCAGCTTTCAGGGGGCGGCTGAAGCTTTCTTT	CASSFQGAAEAFF